Here is one T cell receptor (beta chain) with its context. The antigen is undetermined. Healthy donors had no documented immune events, such as infections, while sampled. This table comes from immunoSEQ multiplex PCR, and its TCRdb copy is limited to in-frame clones, with some not included. The sample lists 83,000 or so clones; about 90% were seen once. The CDR3 contains 14 residues. J was trimmed by 3 bases and V by 4 bases; bases with no gene match: 2. Looked up from germline, CDR1 is SNHLY and CDR2 is FYNNEI. This sample was taken from a study of identifying expanded T cells in peripheral blood. General study results and limits: Variance in clone template counts between approximately two-week samples significantly increased with total template count across all healthy donors.

This receptor was obtained from a person aged 18-70 years in good health. The rearrangement links TRBV2 to TRBJ1-3; 8 nucleotides agree with TRBD1. The specimen was blood. Here the CDR3 DNA reads TGTGCCAGCAGTGGACAGGGGTTTGGAAACACCATATATTTT. Its translation is CASSGQGFGNTIYF.